The TCR beta chain under discussion was sequenced for a study of regulatory T cells in long-lasting Graves disease. The CDR3 spans 15 residues. Germline V gives CDR1 MGHDK, CDR2 SYGVNS. The V segment lost 3 bases and the J segment 6 bases; nucleotides outside the gene matches: 8. Time point denoted: newly diagnosed GD, antithyroid drugs for less than 3 months. Preparation of the TCR library used RNA extracted from PBMCs. Assembly of TCR beta libraries relied on iRepertoire HTBI primers together with Arm-PCR of CDR3 regions. In TCRdb, the multiplex PCR reads were re-called with MiXCR into one record per CDR3 protein. The table lists 520,000 or so distinct CDR3 sequences, around 11% of them singletons. The data were also submitted as part of a second study, on T cells in Graves' hyperthyroidism and ophthalmopathy.

The sequencing here drew on peripheral blood mononuclear cells (PBMCs), taken at new diagnosis, from a patient treated with antithyroid drugs. The chain links TRBV25-1 to TRBJ2-5, with 9 bases lining up with TRBD2. The sequence was obtained from a woman aged 25 to 45 with Graves disease. The CDR3 DNA reads TGTGCCAGCAGTGAGACTAGCGGAGGTTTTAAGACCCAGTACTTC. Translating gives CASSETSGGFKTQYF.